This TCR beta chain was retrieved from a study of cytotoxic CD8 clonotypes in ibrutinib-treated CLL. Overall study context: Among responders, approximately 24 were partial and 2 complete; after median roughly 72 months, 14 stayed remitted and 12 progressed. With a range of 6 to 36, the median treatment time before response samples were taken was eleven to twelve months.

Sequenced by immunoSEQ multiplex PCR; TCRdb stores in-frame clones only, minus some. The sample holds 150,000 or so clones, more than 65% seen once. This CDR3 contains 16 residues. Germline CDR1 MDHEN, CDR2 SYDVKM. Trimming shortened V by 2 bases and J by 2 bases, and 14 bases separated the two germline ends. The rearrangement joins TRBV28 to TRBJ2-3; D ambiguous. This clonotype originated in a human donor with chronic lymphocytic leukemia. Sequenced material: PBMCs, taken after 12 months of ibrutinib treatment. In nucleotides, the CDR3 is TGTGCCAGCAGTTTAAGCTATTCCCATTACACAGATACGCAGTATTTT. Translated: CASSLSYSHYTDTQYF.